The 20 T cell receptor beta chains listed next were all sequenced from one sample in a study of metastatic and nonmetastatic thyroid tumors. MiXCR re-clonotyped the PCR reads for TCRdb. The table has tens of thousands of clones, roughly 4.1% seen once. No patient had received any treatment before thyroid surgery. What was sequenced was blood. The receptors were sampled from a female donor with papillary thyroid cancer or a benign thyroid nodule (not recorded which). Some clones in this sample may be carry-over from other donors' samples.

In regard to this clone: At one end the junction does not follow the germline gene, possibly because of a read error. V usage is TRBV20-1 and J usage is TRBJ2-7; D is unresolved. This CDR3 is built from 12 residues. Germline V lookup: CDR1 DFQATT, CDR2 SNEGSKA (reference sequence). The CDR3 DNA reads TGCAGTGCTAGAAGGGCGGCCTACGAGCAGTGCTTC. Encoded protein: CSARRAAYEQCF.

This clone was observed many times. V gene TRBV3-1 combines with J gene TRBJ2-1, with TRBD1 as a possible D gene (5 bases). The germline V gene has CDR1 LGHDT and CDR2 YNNKEL (reference sequence). V was shortened by 1 base and J by 8 bases, with 12 bases between the two germline ends. This CDR3 contains 14 residues. For the CDR3, the DNA is TGTGCCAGCAGCCAAGGTTTAGGGGCAGATGAGCAGTTCTTC. This codes for CASSQGLGADEQFF.

This clone showed up many times. The chain joins TRBV30 to TRBJ2-7; TRBD2 aligns across 14 bases. CDR3 length: 14 amino acids. Trimming took 6 bases from V and 7 from J; bases not matched to a gene: 8. CDR1 is GTSNPN, CDR2 SVGIG, per germline (reference sequence). The DNA of the CDR3 is TGTGCCTGTAGACTAGCGGGAGGGCCGAAAGAGCAGTACTTC. The encoded protein is CACRLAGGPKEQYF.

This clone was detected ten times or more. The CDR3 nucleotides are TGCAGTGCTCGCTACCAAAGGGGACTCCATTACAATGAGCAGTTCTTC. It is translated as CSARYQRGLHYNEQFF. This chain joins TRBV20-1 and TRBJ2-1; the D gene is possibly TRBD2 (6 bases). This CDR3 has 16 amino acids. V gave up 5 bases and J gave up 4 bases, with 21 bases separating them. The germline gives CDR1 DFQATT, CDR2 SNEGSKA (reference sequence).

Many counts were recorded for this clone. The V gene is TRBV10-3, the J gene TRBJ1-1; perhaps TRBD1 as D (5 bases). Trimming took 6 bases from V and 2 from J, leaving 22 bases between them. In germline, CDR1 is ENHRY, CDR2 SYGVKD. This CDR3 region has 17 residues. This CDR3 is CAISAPSGRGPNTEAFF. CDR3 in DNA: TGTGCCATCAGCGCACCATCGGGGAGGGGCCCCAACACTGAAGCTTTCTTT.

This clone showed up many times. This rearrangement joins TRBV14 to TRBJ1-1; D unclear. The CDR3 has 16 residues. Trimming took off 0 bases at V and 0 bases at J, with 11 bases between the two ends. Germline lookup yields CDR1 SGHDN and CDR2 FVKESK. The CDR3 DNA reads TGTGCCAGCAGCCAAGATCTTCGGCAGATGAACACTGAAGCTTTCTTT. Translating it yields CASSQDLRQMNTEAFF.

This clone was seen repeatedly, ten times or more. The chain joins TRBV6-1 to TRBJ1-1, with D possibly TRBD1 on 5 matching bases. Trimming removed 5 bases at V and 6 bases at J, with 13 bases between. The CDR3 is 13 amino acids. Germline CDR1 reads MNHNS; CDR2 reads SASEGT. The CDR3 loop reads CASSQSREPEAFF. The CDR3 DNA reads as TGTGCCAGCAGTCAGTCCAGGGAGCCTGAAGCTTTCTTT.

In its sample, this clone was seen a few times. A much larger clone lies one base from this, so it may be a read error. This chain joins TRBV6-2 or TRBV6-3 and TRBJ2-5; D call uncertain. CDR1 MNHEY and CDR2 SVGEGT come from the germline V gene. The germline V and J ends were trimmed by 4 bases and 1 base, with 13 bases remaining between them. The CDR3 loop spans 15 amino acids. CDR3 DNA sequence: TGTGCCAGCAGTTGGTGCCCCCGAACCCAAGAGACCCAGTACTTC. Its protein is CASSWCPRTQETQYF.

This clone showed up many times. The J gene is TRBJ2-2, the V gene TRBV29-1; no firm D call. V was trimmed by 4 bases and J by 5 bases, leaving 8 bases between them. The CDR3 sequence is 12 residues long. Germline V gives CDR1 SQVTM, CDR2 ANQGSEA. CDR3 loop: CSVVRETGELFF. CDR3 nucleotide sequence: TGCAGCGTTGTAAGAGAGACCGGGGAGCTGTTTTTT.

This clone occurred many times. This chain uses TRBV6-2 or TRBV6-3 with TRBJ1-2; D ambiguous. Trimming pared 6 bases from V and 6 bases from J, leaving 8 bases between. CDR3 length: 11 amino acids. Germline V CDR1 and CDR2: MNHEY, SVGEGT. CDR3 region: CASSSGHGYTF. Written as DNA, the CDR3 is TGTGCCAGCAGCTCCGGACATGGCTACACCTTC.

At least ten counts were recorded for this clone. This chain links TRBV20-1 with TRBJ2-7, with TRBD1 matching over 8 bases. Germline lookup yields CDR1 DFQATT and CDR2 SNEGSKA (reference sequence). Germline trimming cut 3 bases from V and 4 bases from J; bases unmatched to any gene: 17. There are 17 residues in the CDR3. CDR3 amino acids: CSASLDRVGTSRYEQYF. The CDR3 DNA is TGCAGTGCTAGTCTGGACAGGGTTGGTACTAGCAGATACGAGCAGTACTTC.

The sample holds a few counts of this clone. J is TRBJ1-2 and V is TRBV20-1; 11 nucleotides line up with TRBD1. The length of the CDR3 is 13 residues. V lost 4 bases and J lost 7; bases outside the gene matches: 5. CDR1 DFQATT and CDR2 SNEGSKA come from the germline V gene (reference sequence). CDR3 nucleotides: TGCAGTGCTAAGGGACAGGGGGAAATTGGCTACACCTTC. Translation: CSAKGQGEIGYTF.

In the case of this clone: Likely a read error: the CDR3 ends without its conserved phenylalanine or tryptophan. The chain combines TRBV12-3 or TRBV12-4 with TRBJ2-7; TRBD1 is a possible D gene (7 bases). Trimming took off 1 base at V and 7 bases at J, with 17 bases between the two ends. The CDR3 runs to 15 residues. Here the CDR3 DNA reads TGTGCCAGCAGTTTAGGGGCAGGGGGGATGCGGGAGCAGTACCTC. It encodes CASSLGAGGMREQYL.

This clone was observed a handful of times. V usage is TRBV28 and J usage is TRBJ1-6; D is ambiguous. Germline V gene sequence: CDR1 MDHEN, CDR2 SYDVKM. There are 12 residues in the CDR3. Deletions cut 11 bases from V and 10 bases from J, with 15 bases between. The chain's CDR3 is CAGGPAESPLHF. Here the CDR3 DNA reads TGTGCCGGAGGGCCCGCCGAATCACCCCTCCACTTT.

This clone was counted many times. The chain employs TRBV9 and TRBJ2-1; D unresolved. Germline CDR1 and CDR2: SGDLS and YYNGEE. The CDR3 has 13 amino acids. Trimming cost V 0 bases and J 6 bases, with 7 bases left between them. This CDR3 reads CASSVGPSNEQFF. The CDR3 nucleotides read TGTGCCAGCAGCGTAGGGCCCTCCAATGAGCAGTTCTTC.

In this sample, this clone turned up many times. The chain joins TRBV6-1 to TRBJ2-7, with 8 bases that match TRBD2. Looked up from germline, CDR1 is MNHNS and CDR2 is SASEGT. V gave up 5 bases and J gave up 3 bases; unmatched junction bases: 9. There are 15 residues in the CDR3. The CDR3 spells CASSYRAGGNYEQYF. The CDR3 DNA reads TGTGCCAGCAGTTACAGGGCGGGAGGTAACTACGAGCAGTACTTC.

About this clone itself: Its ends do not fully match the called genes, so a read error is possible. This sequence joins TRBV9 and TRBJ1-4; D remains ambiguous. CDR1 SGDLS and CDR2 YYNGEE come from the germline V gene. The CDR3 consists of 15 residues. The CDR3 region is CASSVGQRGGEKLCF. The CDR3, as DNA: TGTGCCAGCAGCGTAGGGCAGCGGGGAGGTGAAAAACTGTGTTTT.

This clone was counted between two and nine times. CDR3 protein: CASSLGAPSGEQYF. In DNA, the CDR3 is TGCGCCAGCAGCTTGGGGGCCCCCTCGGGTGAGCAGTACTTC. The V gene is TRBV5-1, the J gene TRBJ2-7; D not certain. V lost 0 bases, J lost 7 bases, and 14 bases lay in between. Germline CDR1 and CDR2: SGHRS and YFSETQ. CDR3 length equals 14 residues.

This clone was detected many times. Other DNA sequences in this sample translate to the same CDR3. This chain uses TRBV6-1 with TRBJ2-7; the match to TRBD1 covers 10 bases. Looked up from germline, CDR1 is MNHNS and CDR2 is SASEGT. V lost 5 bases and J lost 6; bases outside the gene matches: 4. This CDR3 spans 13 amino acids. CDR3 in amino acids: CASSKTGGGEQYF. CDR3 nucleotides: TGTGCCAGCAGTAAGACAGGGGGCGGCGAGCAGTACTTC.

In this sample, this clone turned up many times. V usage is TRBV5-6 and J usage is TRBJ1-2, with D unresolved. V was cut by 0 bases and J by 6 bases, with 18 bases left in between. CDR1 and CDR2 (germline): SGHDT, YYEEEE. The CDR3 contains 16 residues. This CDR3 reads CASSLVGIPRVDGYTF. CDR3 nucleotide sequence: TGTGCCAGCAGCTTGGTGGGGATTCCTCGGGTGGATGGCTACACCTTC. Together with reference TRBV5-6 and TRBJ1-2, the CDR3 gives the full variable domain: DAGVTQSPTHLIKTRGQQVTLRCSPKSGHDTVSWYQQALGQGPQFIFQYYEEEERQRGNFPDRFSGHQFPNYSSELNVNALLLGDSALYLCASSLVGIPRVDGYTFGSGTRLTVV.